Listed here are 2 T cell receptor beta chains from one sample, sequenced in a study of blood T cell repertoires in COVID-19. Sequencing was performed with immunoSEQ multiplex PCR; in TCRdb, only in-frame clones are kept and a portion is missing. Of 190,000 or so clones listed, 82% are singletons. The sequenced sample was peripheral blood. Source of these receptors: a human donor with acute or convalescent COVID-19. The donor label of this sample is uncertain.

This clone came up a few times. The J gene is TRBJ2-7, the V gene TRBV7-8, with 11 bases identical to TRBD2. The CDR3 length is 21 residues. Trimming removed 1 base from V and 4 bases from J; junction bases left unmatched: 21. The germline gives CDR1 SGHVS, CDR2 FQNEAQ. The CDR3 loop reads CASSLVRLVGGGSGRGYEQYF. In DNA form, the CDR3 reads TGTGCCAGCAGCTTAGTAAGGCTGGTCGGAGGGGGTAGCGGGAGGGGTTACGAGCAGTACTTC.

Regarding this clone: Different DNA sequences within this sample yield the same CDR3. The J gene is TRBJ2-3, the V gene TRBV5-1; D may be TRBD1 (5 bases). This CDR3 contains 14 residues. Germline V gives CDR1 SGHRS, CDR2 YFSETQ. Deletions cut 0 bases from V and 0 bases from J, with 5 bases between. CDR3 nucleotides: TGCGCCAGCAGCTTGGGGGGCAGCACAGATACGCAGTATTTT. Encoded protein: CASSLGGSTDTQYF.